This is a list of T cell receptor beta chains from one sample in a study of T-cell reconstitution after alpha-beta-depleted transplantation in children. Each CDR3 protein is one row after TCRdb ran MiXCR on the PCR reads. The sample records 610,000 or so distinct CDR3 sequences, roughly 30% being singletons. This material consisted of PBMCs, taken before TCRalphabeta/CD19-depleted stem cell transplant. The receptors stem from a boy under two years old with Wiskott-Aldrich syndrome, due to receive a stem cell transplant. Each CDR3 is given without its conserved first and last residue. Clone size is stated in some rows and not others, as once, few, many or a class when expanded.

TRBJ2-7,TRBV30,NA,AWSVVGYEQY
TRBJ2-2,TRBV27,few,ASSIRQASGELF
TRBJ2-7,TRBV5-1,NA,ASSLAGNVRLYEQY
TRBJ2-3,TRBV4-2,NA,ASSQGGSSTDTQY
TRBJ2-1,TRBV20-1,few,SARAGNEQF
TRBJ2-3,TRBV20-1,NA,SAHGSGLGTDTQY
TRBJ2-3,TRBV5-1,NA,ASAQTTDTQY
TRBJ2-1,TRBV5-1,few,ASSLDPSGGEQF
TRBJ2-3,TRBV12-5,few,ASGPPVSTDTQY
TRBJ2-1,TRBV27,NA,ASSLLGREEQF
TRBJ2-7,TRBV5-1,few,ASSPKGLAYEQY
TRBJ2-7,TRBV6-5,NA,ASSYGLAGGPSYEQY
TRBJ2-1,TRBV28,few,ASSLGGSLRNEQF
TRBJ2-1,TRBV5-1,few,ASSRSQSDEQF
TRBJ2-7,TRBV5-1,few,ASTQDGVSYEQY
TRBJ1-2,TRBV5-1,NA,ASSKDGTSSYGYT